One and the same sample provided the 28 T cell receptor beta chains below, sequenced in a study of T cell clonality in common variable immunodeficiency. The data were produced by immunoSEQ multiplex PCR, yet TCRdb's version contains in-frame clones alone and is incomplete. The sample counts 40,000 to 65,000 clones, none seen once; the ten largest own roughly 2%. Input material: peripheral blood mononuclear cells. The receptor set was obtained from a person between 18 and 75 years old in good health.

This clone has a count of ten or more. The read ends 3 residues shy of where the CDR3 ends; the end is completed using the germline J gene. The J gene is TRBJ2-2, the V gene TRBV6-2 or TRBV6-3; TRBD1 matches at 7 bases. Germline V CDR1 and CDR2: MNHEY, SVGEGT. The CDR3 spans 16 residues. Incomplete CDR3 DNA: TGTGCCAGCAGCACAAGACAGGGCGCCTATAATTCACCG. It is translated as CASSTRQGAYNSP. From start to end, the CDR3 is CASSTRQGAYNSPLFF.

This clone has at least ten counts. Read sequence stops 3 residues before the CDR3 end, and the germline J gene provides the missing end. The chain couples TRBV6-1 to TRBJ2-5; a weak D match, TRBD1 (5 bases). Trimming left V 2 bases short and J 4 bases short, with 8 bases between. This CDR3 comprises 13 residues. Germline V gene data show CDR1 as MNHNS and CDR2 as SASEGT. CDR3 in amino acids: CASSEIGAETQYF. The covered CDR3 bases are TGTGCCAGCAGTGAAATAGGGGCAGAGACC.

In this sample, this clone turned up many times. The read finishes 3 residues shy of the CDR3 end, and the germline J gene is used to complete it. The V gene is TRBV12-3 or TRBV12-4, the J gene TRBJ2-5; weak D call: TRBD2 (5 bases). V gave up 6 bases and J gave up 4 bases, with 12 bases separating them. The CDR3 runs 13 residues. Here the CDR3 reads CASRAVGGETQYF. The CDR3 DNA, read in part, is TGTGCCAGCAGGGCGGTAGGAGGAGAGACC.

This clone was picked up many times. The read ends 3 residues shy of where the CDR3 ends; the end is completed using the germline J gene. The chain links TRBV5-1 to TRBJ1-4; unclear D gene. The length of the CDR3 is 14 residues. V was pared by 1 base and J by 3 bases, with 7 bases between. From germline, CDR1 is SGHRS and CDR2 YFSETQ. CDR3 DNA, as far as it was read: TGCGCCAGCAGCTTGACGAGGTCTAATGAAAAA. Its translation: CASSLTRSNEK. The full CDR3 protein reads CASSLTRSNEKLFF.

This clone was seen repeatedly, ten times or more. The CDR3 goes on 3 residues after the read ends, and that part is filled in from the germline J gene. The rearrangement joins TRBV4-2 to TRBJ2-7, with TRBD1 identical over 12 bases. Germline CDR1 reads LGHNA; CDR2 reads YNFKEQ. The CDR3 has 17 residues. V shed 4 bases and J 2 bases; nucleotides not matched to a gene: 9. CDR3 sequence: CASSPTSGTGGTYEQYF. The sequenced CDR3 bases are TGTGCCAGCAGCCCGACATCCGGGACAGGGGGCACCTACGAG.

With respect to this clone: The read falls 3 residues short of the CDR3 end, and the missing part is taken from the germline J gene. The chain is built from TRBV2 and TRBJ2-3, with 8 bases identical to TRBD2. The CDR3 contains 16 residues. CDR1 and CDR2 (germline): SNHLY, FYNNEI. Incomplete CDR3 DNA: TGTGCCAGCAGTCGGACTAGCCGGGGGGGACGAGAGACG. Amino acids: CASSRTSRGGRET. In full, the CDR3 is CASSRTSRGGRETQYF. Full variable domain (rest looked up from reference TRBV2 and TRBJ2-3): EPEVTQTPSHQVTQMGQEVILRCVPISNHLYFYWYRQILGQKVEFLVSFYNNEISEKSEIFDDQFSVERPDGSNFTLKIRSTKLEDSAMYFCASSRTSRGGRETQYFGPGTRLTVL.

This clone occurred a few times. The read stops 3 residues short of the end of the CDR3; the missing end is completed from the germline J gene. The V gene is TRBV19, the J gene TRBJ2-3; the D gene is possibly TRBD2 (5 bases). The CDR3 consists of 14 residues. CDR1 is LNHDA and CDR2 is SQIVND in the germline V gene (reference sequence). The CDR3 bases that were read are TGTGCCAGTAGTATCTCCAGCGGAGTTGAGACG. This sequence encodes CASSISSGVET. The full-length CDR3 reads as CASSISSGVETQYF.

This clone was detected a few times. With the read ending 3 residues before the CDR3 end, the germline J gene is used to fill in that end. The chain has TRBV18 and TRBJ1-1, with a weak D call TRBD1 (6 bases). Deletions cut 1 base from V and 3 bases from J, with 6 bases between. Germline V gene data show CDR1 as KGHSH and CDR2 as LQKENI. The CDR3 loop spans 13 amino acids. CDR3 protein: CASSPQGDTEAFF. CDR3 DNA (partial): TGTGCCAGCTCACCACAGGGGGACACTGAA.

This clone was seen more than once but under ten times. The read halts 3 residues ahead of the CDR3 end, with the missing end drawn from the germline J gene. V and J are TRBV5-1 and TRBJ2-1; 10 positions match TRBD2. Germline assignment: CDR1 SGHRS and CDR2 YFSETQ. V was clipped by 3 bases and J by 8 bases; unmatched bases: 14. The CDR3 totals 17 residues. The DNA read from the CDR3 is TGCGCCAGCAGCTCATTTGAGCGGGGGGGCCAGACCTATGAG. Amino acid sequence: CASSSFERGGQTYE. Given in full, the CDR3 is CASSSFERGGQTYEQFF.

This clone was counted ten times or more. CDR3 DNA, as far as it was read: TGTGCCAGCAGTTACGGGCTAGACAGGGCTTATCAGCCC. Protein sequence: CASSYGLDRAYQP. The complete CDR3 sequence is CASSYGLDRAYQPQHF. The rearrangement joins TRBV6-2 or TRBV6-3 to TRBJ1-5, with TRBD1 matching over 7 bases. The read ends 3 residues before the CDR3 terminus; that terminus is restored from the germline J gene. The germline V gene encodes CDR1 MNHEY and CDR2 SVGEGT. The junction had 9 bases not matched to a gene; V was cut back by 2 bases and J by 5 bases. The CDR3 spans 16 residues.

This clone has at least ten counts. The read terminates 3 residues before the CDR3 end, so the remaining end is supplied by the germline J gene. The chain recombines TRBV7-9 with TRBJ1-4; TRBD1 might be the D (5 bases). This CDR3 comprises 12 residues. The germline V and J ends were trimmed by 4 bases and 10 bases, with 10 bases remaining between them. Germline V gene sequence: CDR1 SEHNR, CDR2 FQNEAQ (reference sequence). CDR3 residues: CASSWGDGKLFF. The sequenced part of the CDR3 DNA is TGTGCCAGCAGCTGGGGGGACGGAAAA.

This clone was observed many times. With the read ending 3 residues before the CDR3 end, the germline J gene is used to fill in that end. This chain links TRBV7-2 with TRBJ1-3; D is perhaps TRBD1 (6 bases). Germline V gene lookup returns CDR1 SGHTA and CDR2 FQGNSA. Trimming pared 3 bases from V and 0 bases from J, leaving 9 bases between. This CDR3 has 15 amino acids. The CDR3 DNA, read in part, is TGTGCCAGCAGCTTGGGACACCTCTCTGGAAACACC. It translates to CASSLGHLSGNT. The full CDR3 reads CASSLGHLSGNTIYF.

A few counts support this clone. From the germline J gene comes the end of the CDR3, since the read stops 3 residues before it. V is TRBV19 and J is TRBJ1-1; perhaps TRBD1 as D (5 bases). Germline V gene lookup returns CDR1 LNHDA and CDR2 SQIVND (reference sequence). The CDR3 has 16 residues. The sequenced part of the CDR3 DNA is TGTGCCAGTAGGGATCCCAGCGGGGGGTTGATAGGCGAG. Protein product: CASRDPSGGLIGE. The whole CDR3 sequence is CASRDPSGGLIGEAFF.

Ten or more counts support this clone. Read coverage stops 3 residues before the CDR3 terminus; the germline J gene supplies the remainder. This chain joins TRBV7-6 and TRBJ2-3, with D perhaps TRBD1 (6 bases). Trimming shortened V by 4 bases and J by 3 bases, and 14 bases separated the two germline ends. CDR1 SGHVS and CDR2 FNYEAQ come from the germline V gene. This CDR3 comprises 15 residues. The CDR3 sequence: CASSSGTPRTDTQYF. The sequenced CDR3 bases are TGTGCCAGCAGCTCCGGGACACCGAGGACAGATACG.

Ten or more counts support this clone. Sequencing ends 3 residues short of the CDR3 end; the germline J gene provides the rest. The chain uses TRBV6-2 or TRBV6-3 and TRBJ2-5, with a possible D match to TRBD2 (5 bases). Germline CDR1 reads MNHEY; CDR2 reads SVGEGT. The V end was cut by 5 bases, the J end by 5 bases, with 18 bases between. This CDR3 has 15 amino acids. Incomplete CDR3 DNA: TGTGCCAGCAGTCCTGCGACTGGAAGGAGGGAGACC. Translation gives CASSPATGRRET. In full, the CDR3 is CASSPATGRRETQYF.

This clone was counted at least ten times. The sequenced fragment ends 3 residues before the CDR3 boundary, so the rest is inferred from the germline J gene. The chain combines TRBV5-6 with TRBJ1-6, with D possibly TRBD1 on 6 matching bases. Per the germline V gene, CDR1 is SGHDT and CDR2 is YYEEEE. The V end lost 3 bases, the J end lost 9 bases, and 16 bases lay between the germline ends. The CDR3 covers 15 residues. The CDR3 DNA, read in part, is TGTGCCAGCAGCTCACAGGGAAGAATACGTTCACCC. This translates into CASSSQGRIRSP. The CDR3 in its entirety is CASSSQGRIRSPLHF.

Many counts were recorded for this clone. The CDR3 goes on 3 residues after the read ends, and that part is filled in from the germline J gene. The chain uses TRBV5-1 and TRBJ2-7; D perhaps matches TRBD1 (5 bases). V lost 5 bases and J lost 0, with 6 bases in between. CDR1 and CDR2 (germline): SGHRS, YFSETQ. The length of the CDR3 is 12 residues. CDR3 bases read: TGCGCCAGCAGGACAGACTCCTACGAG. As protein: CASRTDSYE. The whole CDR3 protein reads CASRTDSYEQYF.

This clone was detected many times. This CDR3 reads CASSVPGRVSPLHF. Partial CDR3 DNA: TGTGCCAGTAGTGTTCCGGGGAGGGTGTCACCC. The chain employs TRBV19 and TRBJ1-6, with unresolved D. The read falls 3 residues short of the CDR3 end, and the missing part is taken from the germline J gene. Trimming left V 5 bases short and J 10 bases short, with 15 bases between. CDR3 size: 14 residues. From germline, CDR1 is LNHDA and CDR2 SQIVND (reference sequence).

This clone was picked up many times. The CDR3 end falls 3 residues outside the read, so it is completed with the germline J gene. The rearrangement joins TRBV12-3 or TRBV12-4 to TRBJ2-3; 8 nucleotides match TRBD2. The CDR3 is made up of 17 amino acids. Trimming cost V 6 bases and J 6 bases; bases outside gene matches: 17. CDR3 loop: CASRGPSGSVGWDTQYF. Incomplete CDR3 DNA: TGTGCCAGCAGGGGGCCGAGCGGGAGTGTGGGTTGGGATACG.

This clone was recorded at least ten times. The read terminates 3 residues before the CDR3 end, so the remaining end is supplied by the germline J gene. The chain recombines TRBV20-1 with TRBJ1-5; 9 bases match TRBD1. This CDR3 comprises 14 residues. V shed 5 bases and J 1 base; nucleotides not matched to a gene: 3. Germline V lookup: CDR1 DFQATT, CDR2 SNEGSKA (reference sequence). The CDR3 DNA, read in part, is TGCAGTGCTGAGACAGGGGGGAGCAATCAGCCC. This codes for CSAETGGSNQP. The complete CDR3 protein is CSAETGGSNQPQHF.

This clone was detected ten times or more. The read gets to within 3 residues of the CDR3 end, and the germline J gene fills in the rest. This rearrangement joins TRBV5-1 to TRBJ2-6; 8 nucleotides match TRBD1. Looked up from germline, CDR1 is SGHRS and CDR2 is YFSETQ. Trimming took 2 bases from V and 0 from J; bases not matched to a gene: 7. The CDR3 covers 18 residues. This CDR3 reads CASSFLGQGLSGANVLTF. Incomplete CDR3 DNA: TGCGCCAGCAGCTTCCTAGGACAGGGACTCTCTGGGGCCAACGTC.

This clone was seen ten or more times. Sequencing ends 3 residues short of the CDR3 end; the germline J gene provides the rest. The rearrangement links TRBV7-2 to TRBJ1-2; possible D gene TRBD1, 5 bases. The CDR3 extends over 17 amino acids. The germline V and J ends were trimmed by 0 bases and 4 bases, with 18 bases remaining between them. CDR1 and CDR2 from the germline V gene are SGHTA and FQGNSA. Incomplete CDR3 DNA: TGTGCCAGCAGCTTAGCCGGGTCGGGGGGGTCTGGCTATGGC. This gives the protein CASSLAGSGGSGYG. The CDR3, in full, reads CASSLAGSGGSGYGYTF.

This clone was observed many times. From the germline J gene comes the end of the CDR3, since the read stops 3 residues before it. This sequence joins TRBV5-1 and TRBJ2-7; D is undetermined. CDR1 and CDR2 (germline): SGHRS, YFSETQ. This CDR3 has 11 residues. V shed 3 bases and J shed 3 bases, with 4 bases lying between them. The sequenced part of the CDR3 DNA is TGCGCCAGCAGCTCGTTCTACGAG. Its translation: CASSSFYE. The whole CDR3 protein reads CASSSFYEQYF.

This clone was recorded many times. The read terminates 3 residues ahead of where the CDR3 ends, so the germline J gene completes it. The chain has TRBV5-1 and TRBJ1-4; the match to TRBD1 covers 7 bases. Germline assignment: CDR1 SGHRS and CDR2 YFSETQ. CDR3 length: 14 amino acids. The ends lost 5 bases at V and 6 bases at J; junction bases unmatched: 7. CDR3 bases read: TGCGCCAGCAGTCAACTAGGGGGCCATGAAAAA. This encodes CASSQLGGHEK. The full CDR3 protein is CASSQLGGHEKLFF. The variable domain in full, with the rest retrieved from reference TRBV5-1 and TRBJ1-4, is KAGVTQTPRYLIKTRGQQVTLSCSPISGHRSVSWYQQTPGQGLQFLFEYFSETQRNKGNFPGRFSGRQFSNSRSEMNVSTLELGDSALYLCASSQLGGHEKLFFGSGTQLSVL.

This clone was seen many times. The CDR3 bases that were read are TGCGCCAGCACCCCCGGGGACAGGGGGCTAGAGACC. Encoded protein: CASTPGDRGLET. The CDR3, in full, reads CASTPGDRGLETQYF. V gene TRBV5-1 combines with J gene TRBJ2-5; 12 nucleotides line up with TRBD1. The read gets to within 3 residues of the CDR3 end, and the germline J gene fills in the rest. Germline-derived CDR1 and CDR2 are SGHRS and YFSETQ. This CDR3 has 15 residues. With 6 bases clipped from V and 4 bases from J, the junction kept 7 bases outside the gene matches.

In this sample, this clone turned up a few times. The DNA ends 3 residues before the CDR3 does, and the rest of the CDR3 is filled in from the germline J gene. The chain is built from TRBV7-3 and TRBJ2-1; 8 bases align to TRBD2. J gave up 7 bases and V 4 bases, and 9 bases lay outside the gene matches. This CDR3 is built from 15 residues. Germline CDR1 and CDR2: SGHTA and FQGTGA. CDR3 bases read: TGTGCCAGCAGCTCCTCGGGGGGGGAGGGAAATGAG. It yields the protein CASSSSGGEGNE. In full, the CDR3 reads CASSSSGGEGNEQFF. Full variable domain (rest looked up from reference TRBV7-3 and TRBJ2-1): GAGVSQTPSNKVTEKGKYVELRCDPISGHTALYWYRQSLGQGPEFLIYFQGTGAADDSGLPNDRFFAVRPEGSVSTLKIQRTERGDSAVYLCASSSSGGEGNEQFFGPGTRLTVL.

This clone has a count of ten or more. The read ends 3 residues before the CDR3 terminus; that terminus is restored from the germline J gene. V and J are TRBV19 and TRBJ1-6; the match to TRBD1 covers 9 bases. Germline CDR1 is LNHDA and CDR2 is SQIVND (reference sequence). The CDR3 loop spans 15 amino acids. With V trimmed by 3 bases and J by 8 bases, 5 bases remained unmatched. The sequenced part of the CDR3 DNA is TGTGCCAGTAGTATTCAGACAGGGGGGGATTCACCC. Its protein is CASSIQTGGDSP. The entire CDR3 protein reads CASSIQTGGDSPLHF.

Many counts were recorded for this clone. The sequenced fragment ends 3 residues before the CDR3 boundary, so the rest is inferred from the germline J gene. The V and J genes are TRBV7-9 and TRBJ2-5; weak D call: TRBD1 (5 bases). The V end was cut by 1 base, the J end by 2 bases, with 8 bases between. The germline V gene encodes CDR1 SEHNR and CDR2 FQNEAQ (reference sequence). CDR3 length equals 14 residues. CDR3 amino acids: CASSLGGLQETQYF. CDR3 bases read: TGTGCCAGCAGCTTAGGGGGCCTTCAAGAGACC. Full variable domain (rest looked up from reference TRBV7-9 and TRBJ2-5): DTGVSQNPRHKITKRGQNVTFRCDPISEHNRLYWYRQTLGQGPEFLTYFQNEAQLEKSRLLSDRFSAERPKGSFSTLEIQRTEQGDSAMYLCASSLGGLQETQYFGPGTRLLVL.